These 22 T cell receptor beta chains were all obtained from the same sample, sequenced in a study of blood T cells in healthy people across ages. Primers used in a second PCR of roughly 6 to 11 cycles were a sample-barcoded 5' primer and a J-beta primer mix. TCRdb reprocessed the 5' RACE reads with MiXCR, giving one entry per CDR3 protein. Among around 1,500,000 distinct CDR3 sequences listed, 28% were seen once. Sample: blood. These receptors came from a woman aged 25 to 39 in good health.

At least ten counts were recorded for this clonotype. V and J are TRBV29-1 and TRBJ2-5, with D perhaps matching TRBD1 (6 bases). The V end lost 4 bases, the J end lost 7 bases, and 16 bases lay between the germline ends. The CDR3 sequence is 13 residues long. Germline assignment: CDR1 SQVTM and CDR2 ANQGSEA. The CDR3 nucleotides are TGCAGCGTTGTCGCACAGGGATTTGGGACCCAGTACTTC. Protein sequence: CSVVAQGFGTQYF. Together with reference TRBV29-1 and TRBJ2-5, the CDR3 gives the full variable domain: SAVISQKPSRDICQRGTSLTIQCQVDSQVTMMFWYRQQPGQSLTLIATANQGSEATYESGFVIDKFPISRPNLTFSTLTVSNMSPEDSSIYLCSVVAQGFGTQYFGPGTRLLVL.

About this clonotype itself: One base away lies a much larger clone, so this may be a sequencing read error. The CDR3 spells CASSLGLVAGAGISSYNEQFF. The CDR3 coding sequence is TGTGCCAGCAGCTTAGGGTTGGTGGCGGGAGCGGGGATCTCCTCCTACAATGAGCAGTTCTTC. The J gene is TRBJ2-1, the V gene TRBV11-1; 7 positions match TRBD2. There are 21 residues in the CDR3. CDR1 and CDR2 (germline): SGHAT, FQDESV (reference sequence). V was pared by 1 base and J by 0 bases, with 18 bases of the junction left unmatched.

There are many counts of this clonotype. CDR3 DNA sequence: TGTGCCAGCAGTGAAGCTCCCCAGGGGGTCTACGAGCAGTACTTC. Its translation: CASSEAPQGVYEQYF. This rearrangement joins TRBV2 to TRBJ2-7; TRBD1 agrees at 7 bases. The germline gives CDR1 SNHLY, CDR2 FYNNEI. This CDR3 has 15 residues. V lost 0 bases to trimming and J lost 3 bases; unmatched junction nucleotides: 5.

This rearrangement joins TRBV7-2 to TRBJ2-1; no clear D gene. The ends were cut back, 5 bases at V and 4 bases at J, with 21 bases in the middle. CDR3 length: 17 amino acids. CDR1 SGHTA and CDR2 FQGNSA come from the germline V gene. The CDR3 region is CASSPQTPLLRYNEQFF. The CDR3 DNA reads TGTGCCAGCAGCCCACAAACGCCGCTCCTTAGGTACAATGAGCAGTTCTTC.

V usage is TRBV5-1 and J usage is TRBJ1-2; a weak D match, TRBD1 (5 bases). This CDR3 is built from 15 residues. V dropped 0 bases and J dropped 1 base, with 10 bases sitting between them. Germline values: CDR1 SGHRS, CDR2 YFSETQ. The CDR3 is CASSLAAGFNYGYTF. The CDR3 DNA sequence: TGCGCCAGCAGCTTGGCCGCAGGGTTTAACTATGGCTACACCTTC.

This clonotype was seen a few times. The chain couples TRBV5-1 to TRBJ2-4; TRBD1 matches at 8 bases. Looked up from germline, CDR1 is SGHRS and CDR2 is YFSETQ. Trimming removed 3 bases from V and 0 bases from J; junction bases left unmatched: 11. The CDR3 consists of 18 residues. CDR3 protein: CASSSMVGQGVAKNIQYF. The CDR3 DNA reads TGCGCCAGCAGCTCCATGGTTGGACAGGGCGTAGCCAAAAACATTCAGTACTTC.

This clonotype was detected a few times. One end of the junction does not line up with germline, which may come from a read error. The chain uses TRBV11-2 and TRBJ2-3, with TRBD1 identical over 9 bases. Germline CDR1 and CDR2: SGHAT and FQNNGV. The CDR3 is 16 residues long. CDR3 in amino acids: CASSLADRGSTDTQYF. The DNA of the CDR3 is TGTGCCAGCAGCTTAGCGGACAGGGGCAGCACGGATACGCAGTATTTT.

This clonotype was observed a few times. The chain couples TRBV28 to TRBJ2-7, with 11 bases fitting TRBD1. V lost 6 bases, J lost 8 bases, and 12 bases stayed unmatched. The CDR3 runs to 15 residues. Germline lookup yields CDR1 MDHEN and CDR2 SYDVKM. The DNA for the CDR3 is TGTGCCAGCAGCCTCGGACAGGGGGCTTGGGGTAAGCAGTACTTC. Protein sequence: CASSLGQGAWGKQYF.

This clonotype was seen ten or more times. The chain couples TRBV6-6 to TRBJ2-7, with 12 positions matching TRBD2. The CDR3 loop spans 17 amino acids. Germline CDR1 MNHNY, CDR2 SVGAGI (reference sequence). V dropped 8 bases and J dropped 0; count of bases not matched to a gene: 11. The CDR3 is CASANGLAGGSSYEQYF. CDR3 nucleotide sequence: TGTGCCAGCGCAAACGGGCTAGCGGGGGGGAGCTCCTACGAGCAGTACTTC.

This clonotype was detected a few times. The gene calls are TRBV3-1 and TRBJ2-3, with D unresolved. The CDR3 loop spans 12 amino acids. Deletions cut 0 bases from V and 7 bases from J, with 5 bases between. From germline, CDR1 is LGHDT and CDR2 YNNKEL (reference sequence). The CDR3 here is CASSQDKYTQYF. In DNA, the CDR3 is TGTGCCAGCAGCCAAGATAAGTATACGCAGTATTTT.

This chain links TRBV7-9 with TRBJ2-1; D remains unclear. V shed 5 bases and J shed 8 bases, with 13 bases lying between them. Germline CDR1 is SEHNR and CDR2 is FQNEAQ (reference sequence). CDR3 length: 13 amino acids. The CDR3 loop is CASSLIGPDEQFF. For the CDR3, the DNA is TGTGCCAGCAGCCTCATTGGGCCGGATGAGCAGTTCTTC.

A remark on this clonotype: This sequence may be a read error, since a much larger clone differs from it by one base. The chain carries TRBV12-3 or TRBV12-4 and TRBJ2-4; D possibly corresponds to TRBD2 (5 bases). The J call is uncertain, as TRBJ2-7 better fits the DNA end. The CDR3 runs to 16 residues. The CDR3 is CASGRAGGLRLYEQYF. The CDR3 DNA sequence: TGTGCCAGCGGAAGGGCAGGAGGCTTAAGGTTATACGAGCAGTACTTC.

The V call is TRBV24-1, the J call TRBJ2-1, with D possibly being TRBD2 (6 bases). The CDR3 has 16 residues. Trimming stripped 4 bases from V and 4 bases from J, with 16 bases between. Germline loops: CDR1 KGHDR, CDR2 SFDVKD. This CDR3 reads CATSDPSSGTYNEQFF. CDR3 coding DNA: TGTGCCACCAGTGACCCCTCCTCTGGGACTTACAATGAGCAGTTCTTC.

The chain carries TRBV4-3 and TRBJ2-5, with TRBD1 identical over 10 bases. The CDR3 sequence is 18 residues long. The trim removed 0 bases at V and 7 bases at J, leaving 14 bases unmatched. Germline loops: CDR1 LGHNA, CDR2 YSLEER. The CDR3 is CASSQDRLDRGRGGTQYF. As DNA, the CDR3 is TGCGCCAGCAGCCAAGATCGGCTTGACAGGGGGCGCGGGGGGACCCAGTACTTC.

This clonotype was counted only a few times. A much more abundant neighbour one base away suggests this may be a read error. CDR3 protein: CASSSPETQETQYF. CDR3 DNA: TGTGCCAGCAGTTCTCCCGAGACCCAAGAGACCCAGTACTTC. The V and J genes are TRBV6-6 and TRBJ2-5; no clear D gene. V was cut by 4 bases and J by 1 base, with 10 bases left in between. Germline lookup yields CDR1 MNHNY and CDR2 SVGAGI (reference sequence). The CDR3 extends over 14 amino acids.

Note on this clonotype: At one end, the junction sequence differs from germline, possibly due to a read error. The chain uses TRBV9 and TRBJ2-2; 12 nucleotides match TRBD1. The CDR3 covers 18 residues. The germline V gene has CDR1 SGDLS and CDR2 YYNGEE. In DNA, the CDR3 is TGTGCCAGCTGCGGACCCGGGGGGACAGGGGGCGGCACCGGGGAGCGGTTTTTT. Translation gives CASCGPGGTGGGTGERFF.

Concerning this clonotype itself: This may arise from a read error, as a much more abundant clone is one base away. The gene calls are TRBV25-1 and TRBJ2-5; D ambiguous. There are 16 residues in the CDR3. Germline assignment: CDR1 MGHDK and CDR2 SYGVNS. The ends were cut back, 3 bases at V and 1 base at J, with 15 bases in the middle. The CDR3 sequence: CASSEGSGRLQETQYF. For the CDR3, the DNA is TGTGCCAGCAGTGAGGGGTCAGGAAGGCTCCAAGAGACCCAGTACTTC.

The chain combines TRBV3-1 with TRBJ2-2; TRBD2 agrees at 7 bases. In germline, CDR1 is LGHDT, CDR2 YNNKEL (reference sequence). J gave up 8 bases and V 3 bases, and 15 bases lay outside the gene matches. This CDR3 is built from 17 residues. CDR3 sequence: CASSQVHGTKLSGELFF. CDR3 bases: TGTGCCAGCAGCCAGGTTCACGGGACTAAACTTTCTGGGGAGCTGTTTTTT.

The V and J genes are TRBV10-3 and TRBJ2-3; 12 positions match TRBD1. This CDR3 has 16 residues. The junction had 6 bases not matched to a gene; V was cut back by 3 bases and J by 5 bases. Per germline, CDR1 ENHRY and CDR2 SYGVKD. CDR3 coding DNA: TGTGCCATCAGTGACCCGGGACAGGGGGCGAGAGATACGCAGTATTTT. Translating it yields CAISDPGQGARDTQYF.

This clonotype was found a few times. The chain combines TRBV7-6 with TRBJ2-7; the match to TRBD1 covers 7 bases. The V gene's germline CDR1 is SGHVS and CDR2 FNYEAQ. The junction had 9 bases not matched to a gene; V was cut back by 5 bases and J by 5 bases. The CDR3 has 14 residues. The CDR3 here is CASSPDRAEDEQYF. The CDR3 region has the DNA TGTGCCAGCAGCCCTGACAGGGCAGAGGACGAGCAGTACTTC.

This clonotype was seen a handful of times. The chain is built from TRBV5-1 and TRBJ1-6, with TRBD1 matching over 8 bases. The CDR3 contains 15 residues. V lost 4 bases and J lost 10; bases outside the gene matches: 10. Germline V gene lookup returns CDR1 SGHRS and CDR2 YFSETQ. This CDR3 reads CASSPAAGGGSPLHF. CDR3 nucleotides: TGCGCCAGCAGCCCCGCGGCAGGGGGCGGATCACCCCTCCACTTT.

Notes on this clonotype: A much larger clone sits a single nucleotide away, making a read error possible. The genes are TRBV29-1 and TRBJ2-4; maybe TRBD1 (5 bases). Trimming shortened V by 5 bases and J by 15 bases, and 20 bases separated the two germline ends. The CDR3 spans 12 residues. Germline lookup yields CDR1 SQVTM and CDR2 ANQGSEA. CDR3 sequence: CSVIRVGHTLYF. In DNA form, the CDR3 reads TGCAGCGTTATTCGAGTTGGACATACCCTGTACTTC.